A single sample is the source of the 28 T cell receptor beta chains below, sequenced in a study of CD8+CD57+ T cells in acquired aplastic anemia. Individuals selected for sequencing had exhibited CD8+CD57+ cell expansion on flow cytometry. The template for TCR beta VDJ and CDR3 sequence profiling was genomic DNA. TCRdb called the reads again in MiXCR, with one record for every CDR3 protein. The sample gives about 160,000 distinct CDR3 sequences, more than 45% of which show up once; around 3% is in the top ten. The sample was sorted CD4+, CD8+, or CD8+CD57+ T cells (not recorded which) from PBMCs. The receptors were sampled from a human donor with aplastic anemia.

This clonotype appeared a few times. The chain couples TRBV10-3 to TRBJ1-5; D gene uncertain. Germline values: CDR1 ENHRY, CDR2 SYGVKD. The CDR3 has 12 residues. Trimming left V 1 base short and J 6 bases short, with 4 bases between. CDR3 DNA sequence: TGTGCCATCAGTGAGTTGGGTCAGCCCCAGCATTTT. It specifies CAISELGQPQHF.

The gene calls are TRBV20-1 and TRBJ2-3; a weak D match, TRBD2 (5 bases). The CDR3 has 13 residues. Between the trimmed V and J ends, which lost 1 base and 5 bases, there was a span of 10 bases. Germline values: CDR1 DFQATT, CDR2 SNEGSKA (reference sequence). The CDR3, as DNA: TGCAGTGCTAGAGGAGAGGGCATAGATACGCAGTATTTT. This codes for CSARGEGIDTQYF.

The chain joins TRBV19 to TRBJ1-1, with TRBD1 matching over 8 bases. Germline lookup yields CDR1 LNHDA and CDR2 SQIVND (reference sequence). This CDR3 is 14 amino acids long. J lost 10 bases, V lost 3 bases, and 10 bases had no gene match. The CDR3 coding sequence is TGTGCCAGTAGTATCTTACAGGGGGACGGGCGAGCTTTCTTT. Protein sequence: CASSILQGDGRAFF.

In this sample, this clonotype turned up many times. V is TRBV25-1 and J is TRBJ1-5; a possible D gene is TRBD1 (5 bases). This CDR3 has 14 residues. The V gene's germline CDR1 is MGHDK and CDR2 SYGVNS. V lost 4 bases and J lost 4, with 11 bases in between. This chain's CDR3 is CASSAGGTNQPQHF. The CDR3 coding sequence is TGTGCCAGCAGTGCGGGAGGGACGAATCAGCCCCAGCATTTT.

With regard to this clonotype: This clone may be a read error of a much larger clone one base away. The chain joins TRBV3-1 to TRBJ2-5; D gene unclear. This CDR3 region has 14 residues. Germline V lookup: CDR1 LGHDT, CDR2 YNNKEL (reference sequence). The CDR3 is CAGSQIHTEETQYF. The CDR3 nucleotides are TGTGCCGGCAGCCAGATACATACGGAAGAGACCCAGTACTTC.

A remark on this clonotype: A much larger clonotype is one base distant, so this may be a read error. J is TRBJ1-3 and V is TRBV11-2, with D maybe TRBD1 (6 bases). The CDR3 is 16 residues long. CDR1 SGHAT and CDR2 FQNNGV come from the germline V gene. Between the trimmed V and J ends, which lost 5 bases and 4 bases, there was a span of 18 bases. CDR3 sequence: CASSLRSGAVGNTIYF. The CDR3 nucleotides read TGTGCCAGCAGCCTTAGGTCAGGGGCAGTCGGAAACACCATATATTTT. The whole variable domain, filled in from reference TRBV11-2 and TRBJ1-3, reads EAGVAQSPRYKIIEKRQSVAFWCNPISGHATLYWYQQILGQGPKLLIQFQNNGVVDDSQLPKDRFSAERLKGVDSTLKIQPAKLEDSAVYLCASSLRSGAVGNTIYFGEGSWLTVV.

This clonotype was counted at least ten times. J is TRBJ1-1 and V is TRBV4-3; D is perhaps TRBD1 (6 bases). The CDR3 spans 14 residues. Germline V CDR1 and CDR2: LGHNA, YSLEER. V was shortened by 4 bases and J by 5 bases, with 14 bases between the two germline ends. CDR3 amino acids: CASSRAGTNTEAFF. The CDR3 nucleotides are TGCGCCAGCAGCCGTGCCGGGACAAATACTGAAGCTTTCTTT.

At least ten counts were recorded for this clonotype. The chain is built from TRBV4-3 and TRBJ2-1, with D hard to call. Germline CDR1 and CDR2: LGHNA and YSLEER. V lost 4 bases to trimming and J lost 8 bases, with 12 bases between them. The CDR3 length is 13 residues. Here the CDR3 reads CASSLQVLDEQFF. Written as DNA, the CDR3 is TGCGCCAGCAGCCTACAAGTTTTGGATGAGCAGTTCTTC.

V usage is TRBV20-1 and J usage is TRBJ2-3, with 7 positions matching TRBD1. The trim removed 6 bases at V and 0 bases at J, leaving 3 bases unmatched. Germline values: CDR1 DFQATT, CDR2 SNEGSKA (reference sequence). The CDR3 is 13 residues long. The CDR3: CSARQGSTDTQYF. The CDR3 DNA reads TGCAGTGCCCGACAGGGAAGCACAGATACGCAGTATTTT.

The chain links TRBV29-1 to TRBJ2-7; 11 bases match TRBD2. The length of the CDR3 is 13 residues. J lost 3 bases, V lost 8 bases, and 6 bases had no gene match. Germline CDR1 SQVTM, CDR2 ANQGSEA. In DNA form, the CDR3 reads TGCAGCTTCGCCCTAGCGGGAGGCTACGAGCAGTACTTC. Translated: CSFALAGGYEQYF.

This clonotype occurred many times. The CDR3 sequence: CASSLGTRNNEQFF. The CDR3 coding sequence is TGTGCCAGCAGCTTGGGTACTAGAAACAATGAGCAGTTCTTC. The J gene is TRBJ2-1, the V gene TRBV5-5; D might be TRBD2 (5 bases). Germline CDR1 and CDR2: SGHKS and YYEKEE (reference sequence). V was clipped by 0 bases and J by 5 bases, with 9 bases between them. The CDR3 totals 14 residues.

In its sample, this clonotype was seen a few times. This chain uses TRBV19 with TRBJ2-5; 8 nucleotides line up with TRBD1. CDR1 LNHDA and CDR2 SQIVND come from the germline V gene (reference sequence). Trimming took 5 bases from V and 3 from J; bases not matched to a gene: 5. The CDR3 is 14 residues long. CDR3 DNA: TGTGCCAGTAGTCCCGGACAGGGAAAAGAGACCCAGTACTTC. This gives the protein CASSPGQGKETQYF.

In its sample, this clonotype was seen many times. V and J are TRBV20-1 and TRBJ2-3; D not certain. CDR3 size: 16 residues. Germline V CDR1 and CDR2: DFQATT, SNEGSKA (reference sequence). With 8 bases removed from V and 0 bases from J, the gap between germline ends came to 21 bases. The CDR3 DNA reads as TGCAGTACCTCATTACGGGCCGCCGCTAGCACAGATACGCAGTATTTT. Amino acids: CSTSLRAAASTDTQYF.

This clonotype appeared many times. The J gene is TRBJ2-7, the V gene TRBV12-3 or TRBV12-4; no clear D. V lost 5 bases, J lost 8 bases, and 16 bases lay in between. The CDR3 has 13 amino acids. The CDR3 spells CASSDPSPLKQYF. The CDR3 coding sequence is TGTGCCAGCAGTGACCCGTCTCCTCTGAAGCAGTACTTC.

The chain recombines TRBV9 with TRBJ2-7; TRBD2 agrees at 11 bases. This CDR3 has 16 amino acids. Germline assignment: CDR1 SGDLS and CDR2 YYNGEE. V was clipped by 0 bases and J by 3 bases; unmatched bases: 5. For the CDR3, the DNA is TGTGCCAGCAGCGTAGACACTAGCGGGGGCTACTACGAGCAGTACTTC. Translated: CASSVDTSGGYYEQYF.

The table lists this clonotype with many counts. The rearrangement joins TRBV27 to TRBJ1-6; weak D call: TRBD1 (6 bases). V lost 4 bases, J lost 10 bases, and 14 bases lay in between. The CDR3 covers 14 residues. Germline CDR1 MNHEY, CDR2 SMNVEV (reference sequence). The CDR3 DNA is TGTGCCAGCAGTTGGCAGGGGCGAGACTCACCCCTCCACTTT. It specifies CASSWQGRDSPLHF.

The gene calls are TRBV20-1 and TRBJ2-1; D is uncertain. CDR3 length: 16 residues. Germline values: CDR1 DFQATT, CDR2 SNEGSKA (reference sequence). The V gene lost 1 base and the J gene lost 0 bases, with 13 bases spanning the gap. The CDR3 is CSARAPAGSSYNEQFF. DNA of the CDR3: TGCAGTGCTAGAGCCCCCGCCGGAAGCTCCTACAATGAGCAGTTCTTC.

The J gene is TRBJ1-1, the V gene TRBV7-8; 7 positions match TRBD1. The CDR3 loop spans 14 amino acids. The germline V gene encodes CDR1 SGHVS and CDR2 FQNEAQ. V was clipped by 4 bases and J by 2 bases; unmatched bases: 4. The CDR3 loop is CASSSNRGNTEAFF. CDR3 bases: TGTGCCAGCAGCTCCAACAGGGGTAACACTGAAGCTTTCTTT.

The chain uses TRBV29-1 and TRBJ2-1; 8 nucleotides match TRBD1. The trim removed 7 bases at V and 0 bases at J, leaving 2 bases unmatched. CDR3 length: 13 residues. Germline V CDR1 and CDR2: SQVTM, ANQGSEA. The CDR3 bases are TGCAGCGACACAGGGGGCTCCTACAATGAGCAGTTCTTC. Translated: CSDTGGSYNEQFF.

This clonotype was observed at least ten times. This rearrangement joins TRBV6-1 to TRBJ2-7; 13 nucleotides line up with TRBD2. The length of the CDR3 is 15 residues. V shed 2 bases, J shed 5 bases, and the junction held 3 bases outside the gene matches. Germline V gives CDR1 MNHNS, CDR2 SASEGT. The CDR3 DNA sequence: TGTGCCAGCAGTGAACCGGGACTAGCGGGAAACGAGCAGTACTTC. Amino acids: CASSEPGLAGNEQYF.

The chain links TRBV20-1 to TRBJ2-1, with unresolved D. The germline V gene encodes CDR1 DFQATT and CDR2 SNEGSKA (reference sequence). V gave up 2 bases and J gave up 8 bases, with 10 bases separating them. This CDR3 is 12 amino acids long. The CDR3 region has the DNA TGCAGTGCTAGACGGCTAGGAGATGAGCAGTTCTTC. It yields the protein CSARRLGDEQFF.

This clonotype was seen at least ten times. V usage is TRBV15 and J usage is TRBJ1-1, with TRBD1 matching over 12 bases. V shed 6 bases, J shed 4 bases, and the junction held 12 bases outside the gene matches. This CDR3 contains 17 residues. Germline V lookup: CDR1 LNHNV, CDR2 YYDKDF (reference sequence). This CDR3 reads CATRAGTGGFRATEAFF. The CDR3 DNA is TGTGCCACCAGGGCCGGGACAGGGGGCTTTCGTGCCACTGAAGCTTTCTTT.

The genes are TRBV19 and TRBJ2-7; 8 bases map to TRBD2. After removal of 5 bases from V and 3 bases from J, the junction contained 9 bases not matched to a gene. Germline CDR1 is LNHDA and CDR2 is SQIVND (reference sequence). This CDR3 contains 15 residues. CDR3 in amino acids: CASSGGPGRDYEQYF. CDR3 nucleotide sequence: TGTGCCAGTAGTGGAGGCCCCGGGAGGGACTACGAGCAGTACTTC.

The CDR3 region has the DNA TGTGCCAGCAGCCGAGATTTAGCCACTGAAGCTTTCTTT. This sequence encodes CASSRDLATEAFF. The chain has TRBV7-4 and TRBJ1-1; no firm D call. Germline values: CDR1 SGHVT, CDR2 SQSDAQ. The CDR3 runs to 13 residues. V gave up 5 bases and J gave up 4 bases, with 11 bases separating them.

This clonotype was recorded many times. The chain links TRBV12-3 or TRBV12-4 to TRBJ2-7; D is possibly TRBD1 (6 bases). The CDR3 spans 12 residues. V was shortened by 6 bases and J by 7 bases, with 13 bases between the two germline ends. CDR3 nucleotide sequence: TGTGCCAGCAGCCTGGGACATCGGGAGCAGTACTTC. Its translation: CASSLGHREQYF.

This clonotype has at least ten counts. The chain has TRBV7-2 and TRBJ2-3; 8 nucleotides align to TRBD1. The CDR3 consists of 15 residues. Germline CDR1 SGHTA, CDR2 FQGNSA. Unmatched junction bases numbered 3, after V lost 1 base and J lost 3 bases. In DNA, the CDR3 is TGTGCCAGCAGCTTAGGGACAGGGCCGACAGATACGCAGTATTTT. Its protein is CASSLGTGPTDTQYF.

This chain connects TRBV7-8 to TRBJ1-6; D unresolved. CDR3 length: 14 residues. V was cut by 0 bases and J by 11 bases, with 11 bases left in between. Germline V gives CDR1 SGHVS, CDR2 FQNEAQ. As DNA, the CDR3 is TGTGCCAGCAGCTTAGCTGGAGGTTGGGCACCCCTCCACTTT. Translation gives CASSLAGGWAPLHF.

This chain links TRBV6-6 with TRBJ2-7; D is unclear. This CDR3 region has 11 residues. The germline V and J ends were trimmed by 7 bases and 3 bases, with 7 bases remaining between them. Germline CDR1 reads MNHNY; CDR2 reads SVGAGI (reference sequence). The CDR3 DNA reads TGTGCCAGCACGGATTACTACGAGCAGTACTTC. Translated, it gives CASTDYYEQYF.